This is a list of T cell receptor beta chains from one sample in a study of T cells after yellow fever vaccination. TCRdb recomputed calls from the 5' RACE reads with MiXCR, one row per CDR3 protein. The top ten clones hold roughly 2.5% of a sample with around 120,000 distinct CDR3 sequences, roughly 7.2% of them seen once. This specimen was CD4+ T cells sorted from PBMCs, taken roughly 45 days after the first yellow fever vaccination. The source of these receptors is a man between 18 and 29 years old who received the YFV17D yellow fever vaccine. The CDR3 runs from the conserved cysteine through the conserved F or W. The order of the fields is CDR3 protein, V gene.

CASGRPGGGTDTQYF	TRBV12-3/TRBV12-4
CSVGLAGAPEQFF	TRBV29-1
CASSKTGTVSGNTIYF	TRBV7-2
CASSPGIEGETQYF	TRBV18
CSAPPGQGQETQYF	TRBV20-1
CASSRGVGETQYF	TRBV11-2
CASSRIGTAIIQNYNEQFF	TRBV11-2
CASRDRITYEQYF	TRBV7-8
CASSLGALTSPPGGYTF	TRBV7-6
CASSPRDRGAYNEQFF	TRBV18
CASSLRQGSTGELFF	TRBV12-3/TRBV12-4
CASSSTGEGQPQHF	TRBV11-2
CSGGSGNEQYF	TRBV29-1
CASSRTGDSGNTIYF	TRBV12-3/TRBV12-4
CASSLVGGARWTDTQYF	TRBV5-6
CAITGGLNTGELFF	TRBV10-3
CATSVGSQETQYF	TRBV24-1
CASSDPGLAMNTQYF	TRBV7-2
CASSPDSYNEQFF	TRBV7-2
CAGGTYNEQFF	TRBV5-5
CASSLTGLEKLFF	TRBV12-3/TRBV12-4
CASSYSHGHYGYTF	TRBV6-5
CASSRPGTGKEAFF	TRBV7-2
CASSLEGGEGQPQHF	TRBV5-1
CASSPLRVLTTFLAKNIQYF	TRBV7-8
CASSLDWGLGREKLFF	TRBV11-2
CSANPGQSSTDTQYF	TRBV20-1
CASSSWDSQPQHF	TRBV7-2
CASSVTPITDTQYF	TRBV7-2
CASSFGTSTGELFF	TRBV5-1
CASSRMVVENYGYTF	TRBV12-3/TRBV12-4
CSAREGREPQYF	TRBV20-1
CASSQGTGGNEQFF	TRBV5-1
CASSVAPGGELFF	TRBV9
CSVTGGYGYTF	TRBV20-1
CASSYRQGGTGELFF	TRBV12-3/TRBV12-4
CASLGHRAATGELFF	TRBV12-3/TRBV12-4
CAWSVGDSNEKLFF	TRBV30
CASSSGTGFYEQYF	TRBV7-2
CASSYSDYGYTF	TRBV12-3/TRBV12-4
CASSYLRQGAGELFF	TRBV6-5
CSARSLAGHQETQYF	TRBV20-1
CATSRDPTDTQYF	TRBV15
CASSLGGQGALEQYF	TRBV5-1
CASSRRGQGPYEQYF	TRBV5-1